These 3 T cell receptor beta chains came from one sample sequenced in a study of blood T cells in healthy people across ages. Next came a second PCR, run for about 7 to 12 cycles, which used a sample-barcoded 5' primer along with a J-beta primer mix. In TCRdb, the 5' RACE reads were re-called with MiXCR into one record per CDR3 protein. The repertoire includes about 930,000 distinct CDR3 sequences, roughly 29% of them detected once, and roughly a tenth sits in the top ten. The sample was also reused in another study, on T cells of mothers and their children.

Sequencing was done on a sample of blood. These TCRs come from a woman aged 40 to 50 in good health.

Only a few counts were recorded for this clonotype. The chain is built from TRBV4-3 and TRBJ1-2, with 12 bases that match TRBD1. The CDR3 spans 15 residues. Germline CDR1 is LGHNA and CDR2 is YSLEER. V shed 0 bases, J shed 8 bases, and the junction held 4 bases outside the gene matches. The CDR3 sequence: CASSQDGDRGLGYTF. CDR3 nucleotides: TGCGCCAGCAGCCAAGATGGGGACAGGGGGCTCGGCTACACCTTC.

The rearrangement uses TRBV5-1 and TRBJ2-2; D ambiguous. The germline V gene has CDR1 SGHRS and CDR2 YFSETQ. V was trimmed by 4 bases and J by 5 bases, leaving 9 bases between them. The CDR3 sequence is 13 residues long. The CDR3 here is CASSPIQTGELFF. The CDR3 region has the DNA TGCGCCAGCAGCCCGATACAAACCGGGGAGCTGTTTTTT.

This clonotype was recorded many times. The chain carries TRBV20-1 and TRBJ2-1; TRBD2 matches 9 bases. Trimming removed 5 bases from V and 4 bases from J; junction bases left unmatched: 12. Germline V gene lookup returns CDR1 DFQATT and CDR2 SNEGSKA (reference sequence). The CDR3 length is 16 residues. The CDR3 bases are TGCAGTGCTCCTAAACGGAGCGGGAGGCTGTACAATGAGCAGTTCTTC. Residues: CSAPKRSGRLYNEQFF.